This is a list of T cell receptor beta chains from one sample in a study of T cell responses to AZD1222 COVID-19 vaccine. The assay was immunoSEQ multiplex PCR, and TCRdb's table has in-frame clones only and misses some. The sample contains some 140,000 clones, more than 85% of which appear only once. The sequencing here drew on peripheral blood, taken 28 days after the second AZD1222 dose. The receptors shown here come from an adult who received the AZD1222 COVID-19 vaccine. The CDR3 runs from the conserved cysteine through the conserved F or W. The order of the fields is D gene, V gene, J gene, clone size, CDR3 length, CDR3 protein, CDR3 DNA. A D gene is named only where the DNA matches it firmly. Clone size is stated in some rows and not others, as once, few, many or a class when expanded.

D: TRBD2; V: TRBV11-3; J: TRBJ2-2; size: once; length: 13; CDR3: CASSLGGAGELFF; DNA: TGTGCCAGCAGCCTGGGGGGGGCCGGGGAGCTGTTTTTT
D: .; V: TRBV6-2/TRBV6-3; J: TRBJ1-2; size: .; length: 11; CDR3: CASSDIYGYTF; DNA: TGTGCCAGCAGCGACATTTATGGCTACACCTTC
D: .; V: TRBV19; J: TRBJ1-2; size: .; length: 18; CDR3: CASTYHYPPGVAPYGYTF; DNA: TGTGCCAGTACCTACCATTACCCCCCCGGGGTCGCCCCTTATGGCTACACCTTC
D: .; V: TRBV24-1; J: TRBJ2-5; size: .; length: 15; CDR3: CATSDPRTAGETQYF; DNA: TGTGCCACCAGTGACCCTCGGACAGCGGGAGAGACCCAGTACTTC
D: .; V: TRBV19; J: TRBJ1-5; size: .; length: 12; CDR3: CASLGGNQPQHF; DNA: TGTGCCAGCCTGGGGGGAAACCAGCCCCAGCATTTT
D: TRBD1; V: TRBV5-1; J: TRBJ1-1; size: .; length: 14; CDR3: CASSLATGVTEAFF; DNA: TGCGCCAGCAGCTTGGCCACAGGGGTTACTGAAGCTTTCTTT
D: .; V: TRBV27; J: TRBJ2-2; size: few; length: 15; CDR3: CASSPRGMGTGELFF; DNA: TGTGCCAGCAGCCCCCGGGGCATGGGCACCGGGGAGCTGTTTTTT
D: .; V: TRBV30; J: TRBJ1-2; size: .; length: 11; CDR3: CAWSSAYGYTF; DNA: TGTGCCTGGAGTTCAGCCTATGGCTACACCTTC
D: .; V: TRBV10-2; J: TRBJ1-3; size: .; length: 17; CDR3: CASMGVARVHSGNTIYF; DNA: TGCGCCAGCATGGGGGTTGCTAGAGTGCACTCTGGAAACACCATATATTTT
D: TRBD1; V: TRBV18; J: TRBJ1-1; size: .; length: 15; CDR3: CASSRTGGRNTEAFF; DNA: TGTGCCAGCTCCCGGACAGGGGGCCGGAACACTGAAGCTTTCTTT
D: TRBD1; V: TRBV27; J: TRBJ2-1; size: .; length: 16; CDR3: CASRQGTGLSYNEQFF; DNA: TGTGCCAGCAGACAAGGGACAGGTCTCTCCTACAATGAGCAGTTCTTC
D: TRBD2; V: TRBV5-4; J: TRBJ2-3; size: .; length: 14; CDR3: CASSFSGGADTQYF; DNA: TGTGCCAGCAGCTTTAGCGGGGGGGCGGATACGCAGTATTTT
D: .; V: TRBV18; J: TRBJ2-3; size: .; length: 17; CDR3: CASSPPGRTIRTDTQYF; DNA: TGTGCCAGCTCACCCCCGGGAAGAACAATCAGGACAGATACGCAGTATTTT
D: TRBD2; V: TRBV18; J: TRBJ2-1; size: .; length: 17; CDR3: CASSPPSASGSRNEQFF; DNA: TGTGCCAGCTCACCACCGAGCGCTAGCGGGAGTCGAAATGAGCAGTTCTTC
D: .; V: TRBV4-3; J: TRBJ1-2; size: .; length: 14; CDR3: CASSQEEGNYGYTF; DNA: TGCGCCAGCAGCCAAGAAGAGGGTAACTATGGCTACACCTTC
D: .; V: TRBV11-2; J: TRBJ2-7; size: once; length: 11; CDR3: CASSLGHEQYF; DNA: TGTGCCAGCAGCTTAGGTCACGAGCAGTACTTC
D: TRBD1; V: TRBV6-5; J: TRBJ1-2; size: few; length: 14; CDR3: CASRAGGSDYGYTF; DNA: TGTGCCAGCAGGGCAGGGGGTTCTGACTATGGCTACACCTTC
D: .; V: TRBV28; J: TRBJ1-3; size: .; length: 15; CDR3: CASLGLPHSGNTIYF; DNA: TGTGCCAGCCTAGGGCTGCCGCACTCTGGAAACACCATATATTTT
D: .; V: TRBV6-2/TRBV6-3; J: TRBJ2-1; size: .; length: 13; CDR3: CASSLSAANEQFF; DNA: TGTGCCAGCAGCCTTAGCGCCGCCAATGAGCAGTTCTTC
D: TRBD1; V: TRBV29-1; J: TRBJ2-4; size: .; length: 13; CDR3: CSAEDRVLNIQYF; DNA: TGCAGCGCCGAGGACAGGGTTTTAAACATTCAGTACTTC
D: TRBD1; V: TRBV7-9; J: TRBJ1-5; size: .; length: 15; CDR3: CASSRGTAFNQPQHF; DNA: TGTGCCAGCAGCCGTGGGACAGCTTTCAATCAGCCCCAGCATTTT
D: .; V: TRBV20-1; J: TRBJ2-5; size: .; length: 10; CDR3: CSASAVTQYF; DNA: TGCAGTGCTAGCGCGGTGACCCAGTACTTC
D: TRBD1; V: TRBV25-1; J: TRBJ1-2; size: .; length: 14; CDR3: CASSRAGGAYGYTF; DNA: TGTGCCAGCAGTCGGGCAGGGGGGGCCTATGGCTACACCTTC
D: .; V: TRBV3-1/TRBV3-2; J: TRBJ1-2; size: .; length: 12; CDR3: CASSQWGYGYTF; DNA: TGTGCCAGCAGCCAATGGGGGTATGGCTACACCTTC
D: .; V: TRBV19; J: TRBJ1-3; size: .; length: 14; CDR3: CASSPRASGNTIYF; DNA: TGTGCCAGTAGCCCCAGGGCCTCTGGAAACACCATATATTTT
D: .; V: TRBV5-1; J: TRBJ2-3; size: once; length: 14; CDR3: CASSPERVTDTQYF; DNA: TGCGCCAGCAGCCCTGAACGGGTGACAGATACGCAGTATTTT
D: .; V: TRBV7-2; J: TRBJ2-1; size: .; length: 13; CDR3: CASSRGALREQFF; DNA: TGTGCCAGCAGCCGTGGGGCCCTGCGTGAGCAGTTCTTC
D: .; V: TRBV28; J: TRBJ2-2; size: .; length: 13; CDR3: CASRQPNTGELFF; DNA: TGTGCCAGCAGACAACCTAACACCGGGGAGCTGTTTTTT
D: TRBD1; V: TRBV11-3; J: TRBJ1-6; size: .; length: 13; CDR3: CASSFTGDSPLHF; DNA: TGTGCCAGCAGCTTTACAGGGGATTCACCCCTCCACTTT
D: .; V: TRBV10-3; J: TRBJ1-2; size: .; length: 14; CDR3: CAISALEPNYGYTF; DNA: TGTGCCATCAGTGCATTGGAACCGAACTATGGCTACACCTTC
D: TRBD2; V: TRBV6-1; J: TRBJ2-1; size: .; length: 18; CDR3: CASSGSGLAGVSYNEQFF; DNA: TGTGCCAGCAGTGGGTCGGGACTAGCGGGAGTCTCCTACAATGAGCAGTTCTTC
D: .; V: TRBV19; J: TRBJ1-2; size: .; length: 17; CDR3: CASSIDHELNGNYGYTF; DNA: TGTGCCAGTAGTATAGATCATGAGCTAAATGGCAACTATGGCTACACCTTC
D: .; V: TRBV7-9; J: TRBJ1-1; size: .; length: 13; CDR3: CASSSGGGIEAFF; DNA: TGTGCCAGCAGCTCGGGAGGAGGGATTGAAGCTTTCTTT
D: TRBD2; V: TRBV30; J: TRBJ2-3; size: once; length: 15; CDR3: CAFRPSGAAADTQYF; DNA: TGTGCCTTTAGACCCAGCGGGGCCGCGGCCGATACGCAGTATTTT
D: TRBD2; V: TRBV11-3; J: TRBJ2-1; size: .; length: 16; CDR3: CASSLRLANSYNEQFF; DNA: TGTGCCAGCAGCCTCAGACTAGCGAACTCCTACAATGAGCAGTTCTTC
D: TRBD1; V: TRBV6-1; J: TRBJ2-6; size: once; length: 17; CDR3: CASSDSDRGSGANVLTF; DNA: TGTGCCAGCAGTGATTCGGACAGGGGATCCGGGGCCAACGTCCTGACTTTC
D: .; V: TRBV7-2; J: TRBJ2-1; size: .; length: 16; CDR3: CASSLAWDSSYNEQFF; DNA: TGTGCCAGCAGCTTAGCGTGGGATAGCTCCTACAATGAGCAGTTCTTC
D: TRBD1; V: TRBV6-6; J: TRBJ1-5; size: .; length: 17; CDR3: CASSHGTDPYSNQPQHF; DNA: TGTGCCAGCAGTCATGGGACAGACCCATATAGCAATCAGCCCCAGCATTTT
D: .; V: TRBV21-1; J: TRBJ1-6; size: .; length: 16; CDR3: CASSKGETDFNSPLHF; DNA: TGTGCCAGCAGCAAAGGTGAGACAGATTTCAATTCACCCCTCCACTTT
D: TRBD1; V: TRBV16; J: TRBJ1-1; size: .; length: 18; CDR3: CASSQQEGTGKLRTEAFF; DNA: TGTGCCAGCAGCCAACAGGAGGGGACAGGGAAGTTGCGCACTGAAGCTTTCTTT
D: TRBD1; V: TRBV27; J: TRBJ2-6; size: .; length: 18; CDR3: CASSLRAGGADGANVLTF; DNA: TGTGCCAGCAGTTTAAGGGCAGGGGGCGCGGATGGGGCCAACGTCCTGACTTTC
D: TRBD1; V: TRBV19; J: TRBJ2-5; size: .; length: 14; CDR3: CASMVQGGQETQYF; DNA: TGTGCCAGTATGGTACAGGGGGGCCAAGAGACCCAGTACTTC
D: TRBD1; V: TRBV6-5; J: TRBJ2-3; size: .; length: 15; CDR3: CASSYSDRVADTQYF; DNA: TGTGCCAGCAGTTACTCGGACAGGGTAGCAGATACGCAGTATTTT
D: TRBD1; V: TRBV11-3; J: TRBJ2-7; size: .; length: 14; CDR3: CASSLTGDSYEQYF; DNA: TGTGCCAGCAGCTTAACAGGGGACTCCTACGAGCAGTACTTC
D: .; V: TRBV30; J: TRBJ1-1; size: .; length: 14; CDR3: CAWSAGGAYTEAFF; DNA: TGTGCCTGGAGTGCCGGGGGGGCGTACACTGAAGCTTTCTTT
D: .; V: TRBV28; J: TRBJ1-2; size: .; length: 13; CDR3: CASSTTGSFGYTF; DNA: TGTGCCAGCAGCACGACAGGATCCTTTGGCTACACCTTC
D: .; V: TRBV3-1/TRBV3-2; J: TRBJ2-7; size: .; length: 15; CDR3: CASSHNAGVGYEQYF; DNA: TGTGCCAGCAGCCATAACGCAGGGGTGGGCTACGAGCAGTACTTC
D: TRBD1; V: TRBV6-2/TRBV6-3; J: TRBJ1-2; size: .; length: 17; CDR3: CASSPLRDRGTNYGYTF; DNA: TGTGCCAGCAGTCCACTCCGGGACAGAGGAACAAACTATGGCTACACCTTC
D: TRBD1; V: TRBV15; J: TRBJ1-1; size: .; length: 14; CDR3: CATRPWDRNTEAFF; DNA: TGTGCCACCCGACCTTGGGACAGGAACACTGAAGCTTTCTTT
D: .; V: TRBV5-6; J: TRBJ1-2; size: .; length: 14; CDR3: CASSSRGGGYGYTF; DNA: TGTGCCAGCAGCTCTCGTGGAGGGGGGTATGGCTACACCTTC
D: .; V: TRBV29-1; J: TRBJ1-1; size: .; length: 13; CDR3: CSVVGGGSFEAFF; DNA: TGCAGCGTTGTCGGAGGGGGAAGCTTTGAAGCTTTCTTT
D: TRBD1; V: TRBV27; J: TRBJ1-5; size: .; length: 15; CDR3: CASSPIQGGNQPQHF; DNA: TGTGCCAGCAGTCCAATTCAGGGGGGCAATCAGCCCCAGCATTTT
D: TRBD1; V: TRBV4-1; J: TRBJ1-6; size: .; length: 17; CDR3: CASSGPTGVRANSPLHF; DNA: TGCGCCAGCAGCGGACCGACAGGGGTGAGGGCTAATTCACCCCTCCACTTT
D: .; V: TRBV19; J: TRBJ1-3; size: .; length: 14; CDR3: CASRSLVSGNTIYF; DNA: TGTGCCAGTAGGAGTCTCGTCTCTGGAAACACCATATATTTT
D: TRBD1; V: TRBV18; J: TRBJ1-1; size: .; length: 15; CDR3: CASSPQGEGGTEAFF; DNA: TGTGCCAGCTCACCCCAGGGGGAGGGGGGCACTGAAGCTTTCTTT
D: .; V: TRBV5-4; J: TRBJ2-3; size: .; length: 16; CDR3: CASSLDGRKVTDTQYF; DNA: TGTGCCAGCAGCTTGGACGGACGGAAAGTCACAGATACGCAGTATTTT
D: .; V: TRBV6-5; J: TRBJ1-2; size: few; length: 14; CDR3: CASSSTQVFYGYTF; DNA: TGTGCCAGCAGTTCTACTCAGGTTTTCTATGGCTACACCTTC
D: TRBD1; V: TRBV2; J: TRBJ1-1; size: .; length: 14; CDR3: CASRRTGALYEAFF; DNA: TGTGCCAGCAGGAGGACAGGGGCATTATATGAAGCTTTCTTT
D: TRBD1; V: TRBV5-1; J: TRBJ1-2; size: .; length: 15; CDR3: CASTAEQGGLYGYTF; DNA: TGCGCCAGCACCGCAGAGCAGGGGGGCCTGTATGGCTACACCTTC
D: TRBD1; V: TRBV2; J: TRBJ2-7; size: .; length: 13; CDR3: CASSADRGDEQYF; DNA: TGTGCCAGCAGTGCTGACAGGGGCGACGAGCAGTACTTC